The 31 T cell receptor beta chains presented below share a single source sample, sequenced in a study of T cell changes during pregnancy in multiple sclerosis. The method was immunoSEQ multiplex PCR; TCRdb's version includes in-frame clones alone and lacks a portion of them. This sample carries some 31,000 clones, nearly 90% of them seen once, and the ten largest clones take 11%. This specimen was CD8+ T cells from peripheral blood mononuclear cells, taken in the third trimester of pregnancy. Receptors were obtained from a female donor with multiple sclerosis, enrolled in a pregnancy study.

This chain connects TRBV6-1 to TRBJ2-1; 8 bases are a match to TRBD1. This CDR3 spans 12 amino acids. J lost 12 bases, V lost 6 bases, and 7 bases had no gene match. The germline V gene has CDR1 MNHNS and CDR2 SASEGT. In nucleotides, the CDR3 is TGTGCCAGCAGGCTTGGACAGGGCCCGCAGTTCTTC. As protein: CASRLGQGPQFF.

This chain links TRBV30 with TRBJ2-7, with D possibly TRBD1 on 5 matching bases. This CDR3 is 15 amino acids long. The V and J ends lost 3 bases and 2 bases respectively, with 17 bases between them. CDR1 is GTSNPN, CDR2 SVGIG, per germline (reference sequence). CDR3 loop: CAWRGTGPLTYEQYF. The CDR3 DNA reads as TGTGCCTGGAGAGGAACAGGACCCTTGACCTACGAGCAGTACTTC.

This clone has a handful of counts. The chain couples TRBV27 to TRBJ1-4; D call uncertain. Germline CDR1 reads MNHEY; CDR2 reads SMNVEV (reference sequence). The germline V and J ends were trimmed by 0 bases and 8 bases, with 10 bases remaining between them. The CDR3 is made up of 14 amino acids. The CDR3 loop is CASSLSVTAEKLFF. CDR3 nucleotide sequence: TGTGCCAGCAGTTTATCCGTTACTGCGGAAAAACTGTTTTTT. The variable domain in full, with the rest retrieved from reference TRBV27 and TRBJ1-4, is EAQVTQNPRYLITVTGKKLTVTCSQNMNHEYMSWYRQDPGLGLRQIYYSMNVEVTDKGDVPEGYKVSRKEKRNFPLILESPSPNQTSLYFCASSLSVTAEKLFFGSGTQLSVL.

This clone appeared once. This rearrangement joins TRBV11-2 to TRBJ2-5, with D unclear. Trimming cost V 5 bases and J 4 bases, with 8 bases left between them. Per germline, CDR1 SGHAT and CDR2 FQNNGV. There are 12 residues in the CDR3. CDR3 in amino acids: CASSPSSETQYF. The CDR3, as DNA: TGTGCCAGCAGCCCCTCGTCAGAGACCCAGTACTTC.

The J gene is TRBJ2-2, the V gene TRBV27; D perhaps matches TRBD2 (6 bases). The ends were cut back, 6 bases at V and 6 bases at J, with 17 bases in the middle. Per germline, CDR1 MNHEY and CDR2 SMNVEV (reference sequence). The length of the CDR3 is 15 residues. CDR3 sequence reads: CASSSLGEVAGELFF. In DNA, the CDR3 is TGTGCCAGCAGCTCCCTGGGGGAGGTGGCCGGGGAGCTGTTTTTT.

The chain recombines TRBV21-1 with TRBJ1-4. TRBV21-1 is labeled a pseudogene. This CDR3 contains 16 residues. CDR3 residues: CASSKGLRVGDEKLFF. The CDR3 nucleotides read TGTGCCAGCAGCAAAGGGTTGAGAGTTGGTGATGAAAAACTGTTTTTT.

This clone was counted between two and nine times. The chain recombines TRBV7-8 with TRBJ2-1; D gene uncertain. CDR1 and CDR2 from the germline V gene are SGHVS and FQNEAQ. This CDR3 has 11 residues. V gave up 5 bases and J gave up 7 bases, with 6 bases separating them. CDR3 in DNA: TGTGCCAGCAGCCCAGAAAATGAGCAGTTCTTC. Its translation: CASSPENEQFF.

The chain combines TRBV21-1 with TRBJ2-7; TRBD1 is the table's D call, not checked against the DNA. TRBV21-1 is classified as a pseudogene. CDR3 length: 17 residues. As DNA, the CDR3 is TGTGCCAGCAGCACGACCGTTTGCTGGACAGGGGGCTACGAGCAGTACTTC. Translation: CASSTTVCWTGGYEQYF.

The chain couples TRBV7-2 to TRBJ2-5; 9 positions match TRBD2. The CDR3 is 16 amino acids. V lost 5 bases to trimming and J lost 1 base; unmatched junction nucleotides: 8. From germline, CDR1 is SGHTA and CDR2 FQGNSA. CDR3 amino acids: CASSPGLARVQETQYF. CDR3 nucleotides: TGTGCCAGCAGCCCAGGACTAGCGAGAGTCCAAGAGACCCAGTACTTC.

The rearrangement joins TRBV2 to TRBJ2-1; 9 nucleotides line up with TRBD2. Per germline, CDR1 SNHLY and CDR2 FYNNEI. J was trimmed by 0 bases and V by 6 bases; bases with no gene match: 6. This CDR3 comprises 16 residues. CDR3 residues: CASRGRGGSSYNEQFF. The CDR3, as DNA: TGTGCCAGCAGGGGGCGGGGGGGGAGCTCCTACAATGAGCAGTTCTTC.

The rearrangement uses TRBV4-2 and TRBJ2-2; 8 bases match TRBD2. This CDR3 is 17 amino acids long. Trimming at V came to 0 bases and at J to 5 bases, leaving 8 bases not matched to a gene. Germline assignment: CDR1 LGHNA and CDR2 YNFKEQ. CDR3 residues: CASSQDLGRGVTGELFF. The CDR3 coding sequence is TGTGCCAGCAGCCAAGACCTCGGGAGGGGAGTTACCGGGGAGCTGTTTTTT.

This chain uses TRBV2 with TRBJ2-1, with TRBD2 matching 8 bases. CDR1 SNHLY and CDR2 FYNNEI come from the germline V gene. This CDR3 has 14 amino acids. V lost 10 bases, J lost 2 bases, and 7 bases stayed unmatched. CDR3 in amino acids: CATPGGTAYNEQFF. CDR3 DNA sequence: TGTGCCACCCCGGGGGGGACTGCCTACAATGAGCAGTTCTTC.

This clone appeared once. The chain is built from TRBV2 and TRBJ1-2; D might be TRBD1 (6 bases). Germline lookup yields CDR1 SNHLY and CDR2 FYNNEI. Trimming cost V 6 bases and J 5 bases, with 7 bases left between them. This CDR3 is built from 11 residues. CDR3 bases: TGTGCCAGCAGGCAGGGGTATGGCTACACCTTC. It codes for CASRQGYGYTF.

This clone was detected once. The rearrangement joins TRBV6-1 to TRBJ2-3, with D possibly TRBD1 on 6 matching bases. Germline CDR1 reads MNHNS; CDR2 reads SASEGT. The CDR3 is 17 residues long. Deletions cut 2 bases from V and 0 bases from J, with 15 bases between. The CDR3: CASSENRDPYSTDTQYF. CDR3 in DNA: TGTGCCAGCAGTGAAAACAGGGACCCATACAGCACAGATACGCAGTATTTT.

This clone rates as medium-sized. The genes are TRBV30 and TRBJ2-3; TRBD2 agrees at 7 bases. The V gene end was trimmed by 3 bases and the J gene end by 0 bases; junction bases not matched to a gene: 9. Germline lookup yields CDR1 GTSNPN and CDR2 SVGIG (reference sequence). The CDR3 spans 16 residues. The CDR3 reads CAWSPPISGSTDTQYF. The DNA for the CDR3 is TGTGCCTGGAGCCCGCCTATTAGCGGGAGCACAGATACGCAGTATTTT. The whole variable domain, filled in from reference TRBV30 and TRBJ2-3, reads SQTIHQWPATLVQPVGSPLSLECTVEGTSNPNLYWYRQAAGRGLQLLFYSVGIGQISSEVPQNLSASRPQDRQFILSSKKLLLSDSGFYLCAWSPPISGSTDTQYFGPGTRLTVL.

This CDR3 reads CASSQQGVGYNEQFF. The CDR3 DNA sequence: TGTGCCAGCAGCCAACAGGGGGTGGGGTACAATGAGCAGTTCTTC. The chain links TRBV14 to TRBJ2-1; 7 nucleotides match TRBD1. Germline V gene lookup returns CDR1 SGHDN and CDR2 FVKESK. This CDR3 has 15 residues. V shed 2 bases and J 4 bases; nucleotides not matched to a gene: 5.

The chain combines TRBV29-1 with TRBJ2-7; D not certain. CDR3 size: 11 residues. The germline V gene encodes CDR1 SQVTM and CDR2 ANQGSEA. Deletions cut 4 bases from V and 3 bases from J, with 7 bases between. The CDR3 here is CSVGGNYEQYF. In DNA form, the CDR3 reads TGCAGCGTTGGAGGAAACTACGAGCAGTACTTC.

This chain connects TRBV7-8 to TRBJ2-2; D uncertain. The length of the CDR3 is 16 residues. Trimming cost V 3 bases and J 5 bases, with 16 bases left between them. Per germline, CDR1 SGHVS and CDR2 FQNEAQ. The CDR3 DNA sequence: TGTGCCAGCAGCTTTCCTAGTCCTGCCTCAACCGGGGAGCTGTTTTTT. This encodes CASSFPSPASTGELFF.

The V gene is TRBV9, the J gene TRBJ2-2; D is uncertain. CDR1 and CDR2 from the germline V gene are SGDLS and YYNGEE. The length of the CDR3 is 16 residues. The germline V and J ends were trimmed by 4 bases and 0 bases, with 13 bases remaining between them. CDR3 loop: CASSLSSDTNTGELFF. The CDR3 DNA follows: TGTGCCAGCAGCCTGTCGAGCGATACGAACACCGGGGAGCTGTTTTTT.

This chain joins TRBV19 and TRBJ1-1; no firm D call. The CDR3 length is 13 residues. Per the germline V gene, CDR1 is LNHDA and CDR2 is SQIVND (reference sequence). V lost 7 bases and J 1 base, leaving 10 bases between the germline ends. The CDR3 bases are TGTGCCAGTAAATTTGGGCCGAACACTGAAGCTTTCTTT. It codes for CASKFGPNTEAFF.

This chain uses TRBV19 with TRBJ2-7; possible D gene TRBD2, 6 bases. The CDR3 is 12 amino acids. Germline loops: CDR1 LNHDA, CDR2 SQIVND (reference sequence). V was shortened by 3 bases and J by 6 bases, with 9 bases between the two germline ends. The CDR3 DNA sequence: TGTGCCAGTAGTATCGGGGGTCGCGAGCAGTACTTC. Translation: CASSIGGREQYF.

The rearrangement joins TRBV28 to TRBJ2-7, with 13 bases lining up with TRBD2. The length of the CDR3 is 16 residues. V shed 5 bases and J 3 bases; nucleotides not matched to a gene: 7. The V gene's germline CDR1 is MDHEN and CDR2 SYDVKM. The CDR3 sequence: CASSLVWTSGSYEQYF. CDR3 coding DNA: TGTGCCAGCAGTCTGGTTTGGACTAGCGGGAGCTACGAGCAGTACTTC.

The rearrangement links TRBV4-1 to TRBJ2-1, with D perhaps TRBD2 (5 bases). From germline, CDR1 is MGHRA and CDR2 YSYEKL. The CDR3 is 14 amino acids. Trimming removed 0 bases at V and 5 bases at J, with 8 bases between. The CDR3 loop reads CASSQDPGNNEQFF. DNA of the CDR3: TGCGCCAGCAGCCAAGATCCCGGGAACAATGAGCAGTTCTTC.

Only a few counts were recorded for this clone. V gene TRBV5-1 combines with J gene TRBJ1-6; no clear D. V lost 4 bases and J 10 bases, leaving 18 bases between the germline ends. Germline V gene sequence: CDR1 SGHRS, CDR2 YFSETQ. This CDR3 is built from 15 residues. This CDR3 is CASSRVSVRESPLHF. In DNA, the CDR3 is TGCGCCAGCAGCCGGGTCTCAGTACGGGAATCACCCCTCCACTTT.

This clone turned up a few times. The chain couples TRBV16 to TRBJ2-3; D not resolved. V shed 4 bases and J shed 4 bases, with 6 bases lying between them. Germline V CDR1 and CDR2: KGHSY, FQNENV. There are 12 residues in the CDR3. This CDR3 is CASSPFSDTQYF. The CDR3 nucleotides read TGTGCCAGCAGCCCCTTTTCAGATACGCAGTATTTT.

The chain employs TRBV13 and TRBJ2-1; 8 bases are shared with TRBD2. CDR1 is PRHDT and CDR2 is FYEKMQ in the germline V gene (reference sequence). Losses at the gene ends were 5 bases for V and 7 bases for J; bases not matched to a gene: 10. The CDR3 has 15 residues. In DNA form, the CDR3 reads TGTGCCAGCAGCCTGACTAGCGATCGTAATAATGAGCAGTTCTTC. It encodes CASSLTSDRNNEQFF.

The chain combines TRBV27 with TRBJ1-5; D call uncertain. V lost 3 bases to trimming and J lost 3 bases, with 6 bases between them. The germline V gene encodes CDR1 MNHEY and CDR2 SMNVEV (reference sequence). The CDR3 consists of 13 residues. The CDR3 sequence: CASSFTVNQPQHF. The CDR3 DNA sequence: TGTGCCAGCAGTTTCACAGTCAATCAGCCCCAGCATTTT.

This sequence joins TRBV15 and TRBJ1-5; no clear D. The germline CDR1 and CDR2 sequences are LNHNV and YYDKDF (reference sequence). CDR3 length: 14 residues. V was trimmed by 0 bases and J by 3 bases, leaving 6 bases between them. CDR3 DNA sequence: TGTGCCACCAGCAGAGACAGGAACAATCAGCCCCAGCATTTT. This translates into CATSRDRNNQPQHF. Based on the CDR3 plus reference TRBV15 and TRBJ1-5, the full variable domain is DAMVIQNPRYQVTQFGKPVTLSCSQTLNHNVMYWYQQKSSQAPKLLFHYYDKDFNNEADTPDNFQSRRPNTSFCFLDIRSPGLGDTAMYLCATSRDRNNQPQHFGDGTRLSIL.

This clone was counted once. The V gene is TRBV15, the J gene TRBJ1-5, with a possible D match to TRBD1 (6 bases). The CDR3 covers 14 residues. Trimming cost V 0 bases and J 6 bases, with 9 bases left between them. CDR1 and CDR2 (germline): LNHNV, YYDKDF (reference sequence). The CDR3 loop reads CATSRDEGVQPQHF. The CDR3 region has the DNA TGTGCCACCAGCAGAGATGAGGGGGTTCAGCCCCAGCATTTT.

The genes are TRBV27 and TRBJ1-2; 7 positions agree with TRBD1. Germline V CDR1 and CDR2: MNHEY, SMNVEV (reference sequence). V lost 5 bases, J lost 5 bases, and 11 bases stayed unmatched. The CDR3 totals 15 residues. The DNA for the CDR3 is TGTGCCAGCAGTCCTCTCCCCGGGACAGATTATGGCTACACCTTC. It translates to CASSPLPGTDYGYTF.

This sequence joins TRBV6-5 and TRBJ2-3; tentatively, D is TRBD2 (6 bases). The ends were cut back, 2 bases at V and 7 bases at J, with 19 bases in the middle. The germline CDR1 and CDR2 sequences are MNHEY and SVGAGI. This CDR3 comprises 16 residues. CDR3: CASSYTGWGGTYTQYF. CDR3 coding DNA: TGTGCCAGCAGTTACACGGGATGGGGAGGCACCTATACGCAGTATTTT.